The 21 T cell receptor beta chains given below trace back to one sample, sequenced in a study of CD8 T cells in Susac syndrome. With random hexamers, reverse transcription was performed on roughly 0.45 to 1 ug of RNA. TCRdb used MiXCR to reprocess the immunoSEQ multiplex PCR reads, holding one entry per CDR3 protein. This repertoire shows about 80,000 distinct CDR3 sequences, 94% found once; its top ten account for approximately 0.9%. What was sequenced was CD8+ T cells from PBMCs. These receptors came from a human donor with Susac syndrome.

This clonotype was detected only once. The chain employs TRBV9 and TRBJ1-2, with 7 positions matching TRBD1. Germline values: CDR1 SGDLS, CDR2 YYNGEE. V shed 3 bases, J shed 0 bases, and the junction held 8 bases outside the gene matches. This CDR3 has 16 residues. This CDR3 is CASSADGQETNYGYTF. CDR3 nucleotide sequence: TGTGCCAGCAGCGCAGATGGACAGGAAACTAACTATGGCTACACCTTC.

The chain uses TRBV20-1 and TRBJ1-2; D uncertain. With 3 bases removed from V and 5 bases from J, the gap between germline ends came to 13 bases. This CDR3 region has 13 residues. Germline CDR1 DFQATT, CDR2 SNEGSKA (reference sequence). CDR3 sequence reads: CSASKTDYYGYTF. The CDR3 DNA reads TGCAGTGCTAGTAAGACGGATTATTATGGCTACACCTTC.

V is TRBV7-9 and J is TRBJ1-2; 7 positions agree with TRBD1. Germline-derived CDR1 and CDR2 are SEHNR and FQNEAQ (reference sequence). The CDR3 runs to 12 residues. The ends lost 9 bases at V and 3 bases at J; junction bases unmatched: 4. CDR3 bases: TGTGCCAGGGGACAGTTAGACTATGGCTACACCTTC. Encoded protein: CARGQLDYGYTF.

The chain has TRBV5-6 and TRBJ2-7; the D gene is possibly TRBD2 (6 bases). Germline assignment: CDR1 SGHDT and CDR2 YYEEEE. This CDR3 region has 14 residues. Deletions cut 0 bases from V and 2 bases from J, with 9 bases between. The chain's CDR3 is CASSLVSGAYEQYF. CDR3 sequence (DNA): TGTGCCAGCAGCTTGGTATCGGGGGCCTACGAGCAGTACTTC.

The J gene is TRBJ2-3, the V gene TRBV2, with D possibly matching TRBD2 (6 bases). V was trimmed by 3 bases and J by 1 base, leaving 14 bases between them. From germline, CDR1 is SNHLY and CDR2 FYNNEI. The CDR3 loop spans 16 amino acids. CDR3 sequence (DNA): TGTGCCAGCAGTGACCGACTAGACTTCCGCACAGATACGCAGTATTTT. Translating it yields CASSDRLDFRTDTQYF.

This chain uses TRBV7-9 with TRBJ2-7, with TRBD2 identical over 13 bases. The CDR3 has 16 residues. Trimming at V came to 5 bases and at J to 0 bases, leaving 4 bases not matched to a gene. Germline CDR1 reads SEHNR; CDR2 reads FQNEAQ (reference sequence). CDR3 sequence (DNA): TGTGCCAGCAGCCCTAGGACTAGCGGGAGCTCCTACGAGCAGTACTTC. Amino acids: CASSPRTSGSSYEQYF.

The chain links TRBV4-3 to TRBJ2-2, with D maybe TRBD2 (5 bases). The germline gives CDR1 LGHNA, CDR2 YSLEER. V was cut by 0 bases and J by 8 bases, with 10 bases left in between. This CDR3 contains 14 residues. The CDR3 loop is CASSQDWELGELFF. The CDR3 DNA reads as TGCGCCAGCAGCCAAGATTGGGAGTTAGGGGAGCTGTTTTTT.

The chain combines TRBV5-6 with TRBJ2-3, with D possibly matching TRBD2 (6 bases). Trimming pared 7 bases from V and 4 bases from J, leaving 10 bases between. The V gene's germline CDR1 is SGHDT and CDR2 YYEEEE. The CDR3 runs 12 residues. CDR3 nucleotide sequence: TGTGCCAGCCGGGCGGGACCAGATACGCAGTATTTT. Residues: CASRAGPDTQYF.

This chain joins TRBV4-3 and TRBJ2-3, with 12 positions matching TRBD2. Germline V gene lookup returns CDR1 LGHNA and CDR2 YSLEER. V dropped 4 bases and J dropped 2; count of bases not matched to a gene: 4. The CDR3 runs 16 residues. The CDR3 is CASSPWTSGNTDTQYF. The CDR3 region has the DNA TGCGCCAGCAGCCCCTGGACTAGCGGGAACACAGATACGCAGTATTTT.

The chain is built from TRBV5-1 and TRBJ2-3, with D tentatively TRBD2 (6 bases). V was cut by 3 bases and J by 3 bases, with 17 bases left in between. The CDR3 length is 16 residues. The V gene's germline CDR1 is SGHRS and CDR2 YFSETQ. The DNA for the CDR3 is TGCGCCAGCAGCTCGACCCGGGGGTCTGGTACAGATACGCAGTATTTT. Its protein is CASSSTRGSGTDTQYF.

The rearrangement uses TRBV4-2 and TRBJ1-2, with D maybe TRBD1 (6 bases). CDR1 and CDR2 (germline): LGHNA, YNFKEQ. Trimming shortened V by 6 bases and J by 3 bases, and 14 bases separated the two germline ends. This CDR3 comprises 14 residues. The CDR3 nucleotides read TGTGCCAGCAGATACGAGGAGGGGGACTATGGCTACACCTTC. This sequence encodes CASRYEEGDYGYTF.

Worth noting for this clonotype: At one boundary the junction diverges from the germline segment, which might be a read error. The rearrangement links TRBV5-6 to TRBJ1-2; TRBD1 aligns across 9 bases. The CDR3 totals 13 residues. The germline gives CDR1 SGHDT, CDR2 YYEEEE. The CDR3 DNA reads TGTACCAGCAGCGTACAGGGGGCTGATGGCTACACCTTC. Protein: CTSSVQGADGYTF.

As DNA, the CDR3 is TGTGCCAGCAGCTCCCGGGACAACCCCCCCTACGAGCAGTACTTC. This translates into CASSSRDNPPYEQYF. This chain uses TRBV7-9 with TRBJ2-7; D is possibly TRBD1 (6 bases). Germline V gives CDR1 SEHNR, CDR2 FQNEAQ (reference sequence). The CDR3 totals 15 residues. The V end was cut by 4 bases, the J end by 2 bases, with 15 bases between. Based on the CDR3 plus reference TRBV7-9 and TRBJ2-7, the full variable domain is DTGVSQNPRHKITKRGQNVTFRCDPISEHNRLYWYRQTLGQGPEFLTYFQNEAQLEKSRLLSDRFSAERPKGSFSTLEIQRTEQGDSAMYLCASSSRDNPPYEQYFGPGTRLTVT.

The chain uses TRBV6-2 or TRBV6-3 and TRBJ2-7, with 9 bases matching TRBD1. The CDR3 has 12 residues. Trimming at V came to 10 bases and at J to 5 bases, leaving 6 bases not matched to a gene. Germline V gene sequence: CDR1 MNHEY, CDR2 SVGEGT. CDR3 coding DNA: TGTGCCACCGGACAGGGGTTCAACGAGCAGTACTTC. It specifies CATGQGFNEQYF.

This sequence joins TRBV28 and TRBJ2-7; D unresolved. The CDR3 totals 12 residues. Trimming removed 5 bases at V and 3 bases at J, with 8 bases between. The germline CDR1 and CDR2 sequences are MDHEN and SYDVKM. This CDR3 reads CASSTDGYEQYF. The CDR3 DNA reads as TGTGCCAGCAGTACCGACGGCTACGAGCAGTACTTC.

The rearrangement joins TRBV4-3 to TRBJ2-1; D unclear. CDR1 and CDR2 (germline): LGHNA, YSLEER. Deletions cut 0 bases from V and 5 bases from J, with 8 bases between. The CDR3 covers 14 residues. The CDR3 region has the DNA TGCGCCAGCAGCCAAGAGAGAATCGACAATGAGCAGTTCTTC. It yields the protein CASSQERIDNEQFF.

The chain carries TRBV7-8 and TRBJ1-1; possibly TRBD1 for D (5 bases). Germline CDR1 reads SGHVS; CDR2 reads FQNEAQ. The length of the CDR3 is 12 residues. Trimming removed 5 bases at V and 7 bases at J, with 11 bases between. The chain's CDR3 is CASSPGRVEAFF. CDR3 DNA sequence: TGTGCCAGCAGCCCGGGACGTGTTGAAGCTTTCTTT.

Only one count was recorded for this clonotype. This chain joins TRBV5-4 and TRBJ2-7, with D perhaps being TRBD1 or TRBD2 (5 bases each). Trimming shortened V by 0 bases and J by 0 bases, and 13 bases separated the two germline ends. Per germline, CDR1 SGHNT and CDR2 YYREEE (reference sequence). CDR3 length: 16 amino acids. In DNA, the CDR3 is TGTGCCAGCAGCTTGGCGTCGGGACGGAGCTCCTACGAGCAGTACTTC. Its protein product is CASSLASGRSSYEQYF.

The chain joins TRBV20-1 to TRBJ2-3; D is possibly TRBD2 (6 bases). The CDR3 is 15 amino acids. The V end was cut by 6 bases, the J end by 1 base, with 17 bases between. In germline, CDR1 is DFQATT, CDR2 SNEGSKA (reference sequence). CDR3 residues: CSAPGRGVGTDTQYF. CDR3 bases: TGCAGTGCACCGGGCCGCGGGGTTGGCACAGATACGCAGTATTTT.

The chain links TRBV3-1 to TRBJ1-1, with a possible D match to TRBD1 (5 bases). CDR1 is LGHDT, CDR2 YNNKEL, per germline (reference sequence). This CDR3 contains 16 residues. Trimming pared 0 bases from V and 3 bases from J, leaving 14 bases between. CDR3 in DNA: TGTGCCAGCAGCCAAGATAGTGGGGGGAGAGACACTGAAGCTTTCTTT. It specifies CASSQDSGGRDTEAFF.

This chain joins TRBV4-3 and TRBJ2-7, with D perhaps being TRBD1 or TRBD2 (5 bases each). CDR1 and CDR2 from the germline V gene are LGHNA and YSLEER. V was shortened by 4 bases and J by 2 bases, with 21 bases between the two germline ends. This CDR3 has 17 residues. The CDR3 sequence is CASSPSLTGTATYEQYF. The CDR3, as DNA: TGCGCCAGCAGCCCCTCCCTCACCGGGACGGCTACCTACGAGCAGTACTTC.